The clone carrying this TCR beta chain was seen just once. The CDR3 extends over 18 amino acids. Trimming took off 0 bases at V and 0 bases at J, with 12 bases between the two ends. CDR1 SGHVS and CDR2 FQNEAQ come from the germline V gene. The data derive from a study of blood T cell repertoires in COVID-19. Profiling relied on immunoSEQ multiplex PCR, and the TCRdb table lists in-frame clones only, not all of them. This table holds hundreds of thousands of clones, about 92% found once. Recovered participants had two consecutive negative NP/OP PCR tests, healthcare professional clearance, or symptom resolution.

Sequenced: PBMCs or T cells enriched from blood (not recorded which). The chain carries TRBV7-8 and TRBJ2-6, with TRBD1 as a possible D gene (5 bases). The sequence derives from a man between 60 and 70 years old who had recovered from COVID-19. CDR3 in DNA: TGTGCCAGCAGCTTAGCACTGACAGTCGTCTCTGGGGCCAACGTCCTGACTTTC. Amino acid sequence: CASSLALTVVSGANVLTF.